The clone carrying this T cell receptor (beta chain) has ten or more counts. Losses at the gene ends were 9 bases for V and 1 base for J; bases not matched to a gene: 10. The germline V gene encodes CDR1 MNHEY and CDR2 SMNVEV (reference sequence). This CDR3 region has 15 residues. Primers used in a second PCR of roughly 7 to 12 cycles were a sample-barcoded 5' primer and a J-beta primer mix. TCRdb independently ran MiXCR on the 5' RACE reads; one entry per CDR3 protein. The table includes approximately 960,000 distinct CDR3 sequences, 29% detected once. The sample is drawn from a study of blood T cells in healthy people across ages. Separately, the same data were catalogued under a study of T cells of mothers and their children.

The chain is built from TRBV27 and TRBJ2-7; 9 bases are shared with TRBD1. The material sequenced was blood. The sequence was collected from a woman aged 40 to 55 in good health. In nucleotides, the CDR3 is TGTGCCAGTAGTCTATCCGGGACAGGGTCCTACGAGCAGTACTTC. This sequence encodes CASSLSGTGSYEQYF.